Reported below is one T cell receptor (beta chain). Assay used: immunoSEQ multiplex PCR; TCRdb lists only in-frame clones, some missing. The sample holds a few hundred thousand clones, roughly 67% seen once. This entry belongs to a study of cytotoxic CD8 clonotypes in ibrutinib-treated CLL. About the study: Recorded responses included about 25 partial and 2 complete; following median about 70 months, roughly 15 stayed remitted and roughly 12 progressed. Across samples, productive templates numbered about 280,000 and productive rearrangements reached about 100,000 on average.

The germline V gene encodes CDR1 MNHNS and CDR2 SASEGT. The CDR3 spans 11 residues. V was pared by 1 base and J by 4 bases, with 2 bases between. This chain uses TRBV6-1 with TRBJ2-7; D gene uncertain. The TCR comes from a human donor with chronic lymphocytic leukemia. The sequences come from PBMCs, collected after 36 months of ibrutinib treatment. CDR3 loop: CASSEGYEQYF. The CDR3 coding sequence is TGTGCCAGCAGTGAAGGGTACGAGCAGTACTTC.